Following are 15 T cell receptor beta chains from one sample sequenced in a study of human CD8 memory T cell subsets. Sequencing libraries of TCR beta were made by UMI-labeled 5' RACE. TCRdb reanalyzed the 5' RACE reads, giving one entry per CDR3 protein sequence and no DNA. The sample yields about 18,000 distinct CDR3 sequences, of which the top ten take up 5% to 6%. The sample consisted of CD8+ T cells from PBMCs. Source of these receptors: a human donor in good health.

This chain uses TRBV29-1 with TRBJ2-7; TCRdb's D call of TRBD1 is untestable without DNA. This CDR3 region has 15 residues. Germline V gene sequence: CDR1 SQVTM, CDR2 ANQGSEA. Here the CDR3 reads CSVEARDSRSYEQYF.

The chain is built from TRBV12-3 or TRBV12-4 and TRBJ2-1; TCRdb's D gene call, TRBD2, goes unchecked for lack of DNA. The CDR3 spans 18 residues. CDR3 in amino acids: CASSPNVRTSGGPVEQFF.

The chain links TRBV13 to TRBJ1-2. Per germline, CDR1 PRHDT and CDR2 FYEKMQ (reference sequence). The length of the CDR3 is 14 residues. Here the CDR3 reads CASSLWGTNYGYTF. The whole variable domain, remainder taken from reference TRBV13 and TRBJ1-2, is AAGVIQSPRHLIKEKRETATLKCYPIPRHDTVYWYQQGPGQDPQFLISFYEKMQSDKGSIPDRFSAQQFSDYHSELNMSSLELGDSALYFCASSLWGTNYGYTFGSGTRLTVV.

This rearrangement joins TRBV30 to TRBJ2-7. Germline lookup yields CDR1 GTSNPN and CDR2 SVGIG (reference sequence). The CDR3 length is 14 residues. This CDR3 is CAWSVGSITYEQYF.

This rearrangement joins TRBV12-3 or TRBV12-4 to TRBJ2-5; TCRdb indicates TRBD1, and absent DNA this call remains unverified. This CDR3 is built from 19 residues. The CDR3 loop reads CASSFPRSGAGAMPETQYF.

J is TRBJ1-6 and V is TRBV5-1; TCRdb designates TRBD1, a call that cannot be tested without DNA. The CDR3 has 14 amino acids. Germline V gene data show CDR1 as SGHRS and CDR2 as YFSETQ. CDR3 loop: CASSLQGATSPLHF.

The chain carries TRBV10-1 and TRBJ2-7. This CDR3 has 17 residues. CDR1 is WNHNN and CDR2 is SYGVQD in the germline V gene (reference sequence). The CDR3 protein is CASSEREQDRASYEQYF.

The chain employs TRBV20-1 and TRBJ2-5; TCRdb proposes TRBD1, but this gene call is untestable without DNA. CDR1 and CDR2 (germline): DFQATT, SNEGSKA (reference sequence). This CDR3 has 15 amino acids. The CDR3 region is CSASGGTAFQETQYF.

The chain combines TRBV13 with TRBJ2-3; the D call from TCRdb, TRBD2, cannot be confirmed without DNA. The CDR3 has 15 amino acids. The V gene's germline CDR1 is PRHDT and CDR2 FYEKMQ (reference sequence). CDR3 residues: CASSSLAGSTDTQYF.

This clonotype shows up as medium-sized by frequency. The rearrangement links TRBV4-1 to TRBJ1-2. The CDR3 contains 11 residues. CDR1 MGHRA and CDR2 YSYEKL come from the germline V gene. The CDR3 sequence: CASSQGGGYTF.

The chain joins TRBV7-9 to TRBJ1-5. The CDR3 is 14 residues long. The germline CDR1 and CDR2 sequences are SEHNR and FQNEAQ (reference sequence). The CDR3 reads CASSLQGGNQPQHF.

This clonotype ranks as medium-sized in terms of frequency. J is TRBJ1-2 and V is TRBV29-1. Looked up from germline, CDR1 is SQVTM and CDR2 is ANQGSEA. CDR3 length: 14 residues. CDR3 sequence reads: CSVVKLGANYGYTF. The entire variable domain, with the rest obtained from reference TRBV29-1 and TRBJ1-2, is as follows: SAVISQKPSRDICQRGTSLTIQCQVDSQVTMMFWYRQQPGQSLTLIATANQGSEATYESGFVIDKFPISRPNLTFSTLTVSNMSPEDSSIYLCSVVKLGANYGYTFGSGTRLTVV.

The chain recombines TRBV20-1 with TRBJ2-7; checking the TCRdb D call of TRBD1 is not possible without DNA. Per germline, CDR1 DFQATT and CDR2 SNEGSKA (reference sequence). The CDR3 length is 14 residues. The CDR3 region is CSARDVTENYEQYF.

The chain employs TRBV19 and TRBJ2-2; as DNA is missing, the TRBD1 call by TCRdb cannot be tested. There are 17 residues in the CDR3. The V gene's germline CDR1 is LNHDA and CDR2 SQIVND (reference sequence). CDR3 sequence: CASSIPWAGGDTGELFF. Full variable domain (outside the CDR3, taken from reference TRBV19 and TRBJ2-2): DGGITQSPKYLFRKEGQNVTLSCEQNLNHDAMYWYRQDPGQGLRLIYYSQIVNDFQKGDIAEGYSVSREKKESFPLTVTSAQKNPTAFYLCASSIPWAGGDTGELFFGEGSRLTVL.

The CDR3 loop is CASSLQQGWTDTQYF. The chain recombines TRBV5-6 with TRBJ2-3; as DNA is missing, the TRBD1 call by TCRdb cannot be tested. This CDR3 is built from 15 residues. The V gene's germline CDR1 is SGHDT and CDR2 YYEEEE.